The sequence of this T cell receptor (beta chain) was determined in a study of T cell changes during pregnancy in multiple sclerosis. The CDR3 loop spans 14 amino acids. V was cut by 4 bases and J by 5 bases, with 12 bases left in between. CDR1 is MNHEY and CDR2 is SMNVEV in the germline V gene (reference sequence). Only in-frame clones appear in the TCRdb table, and some are missing; sequencing was by immunoSEQ multiplex PCR. The table includes about 36,000 clones, 88% detected once. The genes are TRBV27 and TRBJ1-5; D not resolved. The clonotype comes from a female donor with multiple sclerosis, enrolled in a pregnancy study. The sample consisted of CD8+ T cells from peripheral blood mononuclear cells, taken in the third trimester of pregnancy. DNA for the CDR3: TGTGCCAGCAGTTCTTTGGGGAGGGATCAGCCCCAGCATTTT. Protein sequence: CASSSLGRDQPQHF.